This T cell receptor (beta chain) was captured in a study of cytomegalovirus exposure and HLA in healthy donors. Study-wide results and caveats: Cytomegalovirus status was reportedly diagnosed by the classifier with high specificity and sensitivity. Despite most TCR sequences being rare, some public TCRs occurred in many donors.

V lost 0 bases and J lost 2, with 10 bases in between. From germline, CDR1 is MNHEY and CDR2 SMNVEV (reference sequence). This CDR3 comprises 15 residues. Concerning this clone itself: Its antigen is as yet unknown.

Repertoires were generated with immunoSEQ multiplex PCR, while TCRdb's copy carries only in-frame clones and drops some. Found here are some 230,000 clones, about 90% of them singletons; the top ten hold more than 0.85%. The sample was PBMCs. The TCR sequence derives from a woman under 30 in good health and CMV-seronegative. The chain uses TRBV27 and TRBJ1-2, with a tentative D call TRBD1 (6 bases). Here the CDR3 reads CASSLSLGANYGYTF. CDR3 nucleotide sequence: TGTGCCAGCAGTTTATCGTTGGGGGCCAACTATGGCTACACCTTC.